This T cell receptor beta chain emerged from a study of blood T cell repertoires in COVID-19. Study-level information: Collection of acute and convalescent COVID-19 samples took place in the United States, Italy and Spain.

Participant age was roughly 18 to 90 years, and participants resided in fewer than 25 US areas. Cohorts were determined from participant-reported clinical history. TCRdb keeps only in-frame clones here, not all; method: immunoSEQ multiplex PCR. The repertoire holds some 150,000 clones, with around 89% as singletons. CDR3 length: 14 amino acids. Germline V lookup: CDR1 MNHNS, CDR2 SASEGT. Trimming at V came to 5 bases and at J to 10 bases, leaving 10 bases not matched to a gene. The origin of this receptor is a woman in her twenties or thirties with acute COVID-19. The material sequenced was PBMCs or T cells enriched from blood (not recorded which). V is TRBV6-1 and J is TRBJ2-1, with 8 bases lining up with TRBD2. The chain's CDR3 is CASSSWREDGEQFF. In DNA form, the CDR3 reads TGTGCCAGCAGTTCTTGGCGGGAGGATGGCGAGCAGTTCTTC.